Following are 9 T cell receptor beta chains from one sample sequenced in a study of beta chain features in type 1 diabetes. Their cognate antigens are unknown. The study reverse transcribed the entire isolated RNA, so it sequenced expressed TCRB transcripts. The table came from immunoSEQ multiplex PCR; TCRdb's copy has only in-frame clones and leaves some out. The profile shows fewer than 450,000 clones, approximately 12% of them singletons. Study-level results: Across all four CD4+ subsets, people with type 1 diabetes showed modestly shorter TCRB CDR3s.

Sequenced sample: naive CD4+ T cells from blood. These receptors all come from a woman aged 18-29 years with type 1 diabetes.

This clone has more than one count but fewer than ten. CDR3 sequence: CAWSPGGSMAGELFF. CDR3 in DNA: TGTGCCTGGTCGCCGGGCGGGAGCATGGCCGGGGAGCTGTTTTTT. This sequence joins TRBV30 and TRBJ2-2; 7 bases are shared with TRBD2. The V gene's germline CDR1 is GTSNPN and CDR2 SVGIG (reference sequence). The CDR3 length is 15 residues. With 5 bases clipped from V and 6 bases from J, the junction kept 12 bases outside the gene matches.

In DNA form, the CDR3 reads TGTGCCAGCAGCCGTGGGACAGGGGAGTTATCCGTCCTGACTTTC. Translation: CASSRGTGELSVLTF. This rearrangement joins TRBV5-5 to TRBJ2-6, with 10 bases aligning to TRBD1. V shed 4 bases, J shed 12 bases, and the junction held 10 bases outside the gene matches. Germline V gene sequence: CDR1 SGHKS, CDR2 YYEKEE (reference sequence). This CDR3 has 15 residues. The whole variable domain, remainder taken from reference TRBV5-5 and TRBJ2-6, is DAGVTQSPTHLIKTRGQQVTLRCSPISGHKSVSWYQQVLGQGPQFIFQYYEKEERGRGNFPDRFSARQFPNYSSELNVNALLLGDSALYLCASSRGTGELSVLTFGAGSRLTVL.

This clone was observed a handful of times. The chain carries TRBV19 and TRBJ2-1, with a tentative D call TRBD1 (6 bases). Trimming took off 1 base at V and 2 bases at J, with 12 bases between the two ends. The CDR3 runs 16 residues. CDR1 and CDR2 (germline): LNHDA, SQIVND (reference sequence). As DNA, the CDR3 is TGTGCCAGTAGTATAGGGTACAGGGCACCCTACAATGAGCAGTTCTTC. Its translation is CASSIGYRAPYNEQFF. Drawing the rest from reference TRBV19 and TRBJ2-1, the complete variable domain is DGGITQSPKYLFRKEGQNVTLSCEQNLNHDAMYWYRQDPGQGLRLIYYSQIVNDFQKGDIAEGYSVSREKKESFPLTVTSAQKNPTAFYLCASSIGYRAPYNEQFFGPGTRLTVL.

The chain has TRBV7-8 and TRBJ2-1; tentative D call: TRBD2 (6 bases). Trimming stripped 2 bases from V and 9 bases from J, with 20 bases between. The CDR3 runs to 16 residues. Germline CDR1 is SGHVS and CDR2 is FQNEAQ. This chain's CDR3 is CASSLMGGVFGGEQFF. The CDR3 DNA sequence: TGTGCCAGCAGCTTAATGGGGGGAGTCTTTGGAGGTGAGCAGTTCTTC.

This clone was counted between two and nine times. The CDR3 reads CASSLGLAIYEQYF. For the CDR3, the DNA is TGTGCCAGCAGCTTGGGACTAGCTATCTACGAGCAGTACTTC. The V and J genes are TRBV7-8 and TRBJ2-7; TRBD2 matches at 9 bases. This CDR3 comprises 14 residues. Germline V CDR1 and CDR2: SGHVS, FQNEAQ. J was trimmed by 3 bases and V by 3 bases; bases with no gene match: 3. The complete variable domain, with remaining parts taken from reference TRBV7-8 and TRBJ2-7, reads GAGVSQSPRYKVAKRGQDVALRCDPISGHVSLFWYQQALGQGPEFLTYFQNEAQLDKSGLPSDRFFAERPEGSVSTLKIQRTQQEDSAVYLCASSLGLAIYEQYFGPGTRLTVT.

This clone has a handful of counts. The chain couples TRBV28 to TRBJ2-2; D is uncertain. V was cut by 5 bases and J by 0 bases, with 13 bases left in between. Germline assignment: CDR1 MDHEN and CDR2 SYDVKM. CDR3 size: 16 residues. CDR3 DNA sequence: TGTGCCAGCAGTCCCCATCGGCGGACGAACACCGGGGAGCTGTTTTTT. Residues: CASSPHRRTNTGELFF.

This clone was found a few times. V usage is TRBV6-5 and J usage is TRBJ2-1; 7 bases are a match to TRBD2. V gave up 2 bases and J gave up 9 bases; unmatched junction bases: 13. The CDR3 runs 16 residues. CDR1 is MNHEY, CDR2 SVGAGI, per germline. DNA of the CDR3: TGTGCCAGCAGTTACGGTGGGAGGGCCCTGGTTCGTGAGCAGTTCTTC. Translation: CASSYGGRALVREQFF.

This clone was observed a few times. The chain combines TRBV29-1 with TRBJ1-1; the match to TRBD1 covers 7 bases. Germline assignment: CDR1 SQVTM and CDR2 ANQGSEA. Trimming took 3 bases from V and 4 from J; bases not matched to a gene: 2. The CDR3 contains 12 residues. The CDR3 region has the DNA TGCAGCGTTGACAGGGGGAGCACTGAAGCTTTCTTT. It is translated as CSVDRGSTEAFF. Together with reference TRBV29-1 and TRBJ1-1, the CDR3 gives the full variable domain: SAVISQKPSRDICQRGTSLTIQCQVDSQVTMMFWYRQQPGQSLTLIATANQGSEATYESGFVIDKFPISRPNLTFSTLTVSNMSPEDSSIYLCSVDRGSTEAFFGQGTRLTVV.

There are a few counts of this clone. The chain joins TRBV30 to TRBJ2-5; possible D gene TRBD2, 5 bases. The germline gives CDR1 GTSNPN, CDR2 SVGIG (reference sequence). This CDR3 comprises 13 residues. The V and J ends lost 2 bases and 1 base respectively, with 8 bases between them. The CDR3 nucleotides read TGTGCCTGGAGTATGAGCGGCCAAGAGACCCAGTACTTC. Protein product: CAWSMSGQETQYF.